Each of the 10 T cell receptor beta chains below was sequenced from the same sample in a study of cytomegalovirus exposure and HLA in healthy donors. It was with 60 Vbeta and 13 Jbeta primers that the PCR ran. Using immunoSEQ multiplex PCR, the repertoire was profiled, and TCRdb retains in-frame clones only, with some absent. The table lists over 150,000 clones, approximately 81% of them singletons. The sequenced material came from PBMCs. These receptor sequences come from a man between 18 and 35 years old in good health and CMV-seronegative.

This clone appeared a single time. J is TRBJ2-7 and V is TRBV4-3; 8 bases match TRBD1. Germline V gene sequence: CDR1 LGHNA, CDR2 YSLEER. The CDR3 extends over 15 amino acids. The ends lost 3 bases at V and 1 base at J; junction bases unmatched: 5. The CDR3 spells CASSHRQGASYEQYF. The CDR3 DNA reads as TGCGCCAGCAGCCATCGGCAGGGGGCTTCCTACGAGCAGTACTTC.

V and J are TRBV9 and TRBJ2-7; 7 positions match TRBD1. V dropped 0 bases and J dropped 6; count of bases not matched to a gene: 9. From germline, CDR1 is SGDLS and CDR2 YYNGEE. This CDR3 is 15 amino acids long. CDR3 residues: CASSVGGRGGGEQYF. For the CDR3, the DNA is TGTGCCAGCAGCGTAGGAGGAAGAGGGGGCGGCGAGCAGTACTTC.

This clone was detected a few times. The CDR3 sequence is CASSQATYGYTF. CDR3 DNA: TGTGCCAGTAGCCAAGCCACCTATGGCTACACCTTC. The V and J genes are TRBV19 and TRBJ1-2; D gene unclear. Germline V gene sequence: CDR1 LNHDA, CDR2 SQIVND (reference sequence). Trimming shortened V by 6 bases and J by 4 bases, and 9 bases separated the two germline ends. The length of the CDR3 is 12 residues.

This chain joins TRBV5-1 and TRBJ2-2; no clear D. The V end lost 3 bases, the J end lost 0 bases, and 9 bases lay between the germline ends. Germline V gene sequence: CDR1 SGHRS, CDR2 YFSETQ. The CDR3 runs 15 residues. This chain's CDR3 is CASSSTEANTGELFF. The DNA of the CDR3 is TGCGCCAGCAGCTCCACAGAAGCGAACACCGGGGAGCTGTTTTTT.

This sequence joins TRBV27 and TRBJ2-1; a possible D gene is TRBD2 (5 bases). The germline CDR1 and CDR2 sequences are MNHEY and SMNVEV (reference sequence). Trimming took 6 bases from V and 0 from J, leaving 9 bases between them. CDR3 length: 14 residues. Here the CDR3 DNA reads TGTGCCAGCAGGGGGAGTTACTCCTACAATGAGCAGTTCTTC. This sequence encodes CASRGSYSYNEQFF.

V gene TRBV7-8 combines with J gene TRBJ2-5, with D maybe TRBD2 (7 bases). Germline V gives CDR1 SGHVS, CDR2 FQNEAQ. V lost 5 bases to trimming and J lost 4 bases, with 23 bases between them. The CDR3 has 17 residues. The CDR3 region is CASSPRGRGSSRETQYF. The CDR3 region has the DNA TGTGCCAGCAGCCCACGAGGGAGGGGGTCGAGCCGAGAGACCCAGTACTTC.

In this sample, this clone turned up once. The J gene is TRBJ2-7, the V gene TRBV27; D unclear. This CDR3 has 12 residues. With 3 bases removed from V and 3 bases from J, the gap between germline ends came to 6 bases. Germline V gene lookup returns CDR1 MNHEY and CDR2 SMNVEV (reference sequence). The CDR3 nucleotides read TGTGCCAGCAGTTTGGCCCGCTACGAGCAGTACTTC. This translates into CASSLARYEQYF.

The chain couples TRBV7-2 to TRBJ2-5, with TRBD2 matching over 8 bases. Germline V lookup: CDR1 SGHTA, CDR2 FQGNSA. The CDR3 has 14 residues. V trimming: 5 bases; J trimming: 4 bases; junction bases outside the gene matches: 6. CDR3 amino acids: CASSAGRGGETQYF. CDR3 bases: TGTGCCAGCAGCGCCGGACGGGGGGGAGAGACCCAGTACTTC.

This clone was found once. The V and J genes are TRBV9 and TRBJ1-2; D might be TRBD1 (5 bases). CDR1 and CDR2 (germline): SGDLS, YYNGEE. The CDR3 loop spans 14 amino acids. With 0 bases removed from V and 5 bases from J, the gap between germline ends came to 11 bases. CDR3 loop: CASSVGLGDYGYTF. DNA of the CDR3: TGTGCCAGCAGCGTAGGTCTAGGGGATTATGGCTACACCTTC.

A single count supports this clone. V and J are TRBV5-4 and TRBJ2-2, with 7 bases lining up with TRBD2. The CDR3 sequence is 16 residues long. After removal of 2 bases from V and 6 bases from J, the junction contained 10 bases not matched to a gene. Germline assignment: CDR1 SGHNT and CDR2 YYREEE (reference sequence). CDR3 coding DNA: TGTGCCAGCAGCTTCTATGCAGGGAGGGACGCCGGGGAGCTGTTTTTT. Encoded protein: CASSFYAGRDAGELFF.